This T cell receptor (beta chain) was documented in a study of naive and memory T cell subsets. The beta constant-region primer was an equimolar mix of two oligonucleotides covering TRBC1 and TRBC2. From the UMI-ligation and nested PCR reads, TCRdb called clonotypes with MiXCR, one entry per CDR3 protein. Of 150,000 or so distinct CDR3 sequences in the sample, approximately 17% are singletons; the top ten hold approximately 0.15%. Cells stained for CD3, CD4, CD8, CD45RA and CD27 were sorted into four subsets. The CDR3 totals 15 residues. Trimming cost V 6 bases and J 2 bases, with 16 bases left between them. The germline V gene encodes CDR1 MDHEN and CDR2 SYDVKM. Regarding this clonotype: Its specificity is unknown.

Findings and limits, study-wide: Expression changes during T cell differentiation may affect RNA-based TCR counts.

Sequenced input: naive CD4+ T cells from blood. The chain couples TRBV28 to TRBJ2-5; either TRBD1 or TRBD2 may fit D (5 bases each). This receptor was identified in a human donor in good health. CDR3 sequence: CASRSQGTGQETQYF. For the CDR3, the DNA is TGTGCCAGCAGATCCCAGGGTACGGGACAAGAGACCCAGTACTTC.